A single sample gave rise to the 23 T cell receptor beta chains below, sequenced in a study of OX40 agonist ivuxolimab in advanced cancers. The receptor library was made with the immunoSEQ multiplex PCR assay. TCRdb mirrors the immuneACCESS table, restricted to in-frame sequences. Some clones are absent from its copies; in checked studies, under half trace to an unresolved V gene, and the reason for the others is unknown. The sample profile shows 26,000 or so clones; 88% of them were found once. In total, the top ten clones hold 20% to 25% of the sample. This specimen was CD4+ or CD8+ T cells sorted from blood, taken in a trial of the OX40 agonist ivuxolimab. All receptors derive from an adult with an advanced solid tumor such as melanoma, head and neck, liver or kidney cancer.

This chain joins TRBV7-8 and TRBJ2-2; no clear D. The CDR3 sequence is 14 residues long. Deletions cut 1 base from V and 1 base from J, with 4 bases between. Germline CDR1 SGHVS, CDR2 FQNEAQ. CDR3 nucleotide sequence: TGTGCCAGCAGCTTAGGAGAGAACACCGGGGAGCTGTTTTTT. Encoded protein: CASSLGENTGELFF.

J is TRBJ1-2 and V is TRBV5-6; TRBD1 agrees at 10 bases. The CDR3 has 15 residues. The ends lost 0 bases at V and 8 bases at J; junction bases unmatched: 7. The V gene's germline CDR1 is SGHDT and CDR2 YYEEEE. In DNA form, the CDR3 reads TGTGCCAGCAGCTTGGGACCGACAGGGGGCGACGGCTACACCTTC. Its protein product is CASSLGPTGGDGYTF.

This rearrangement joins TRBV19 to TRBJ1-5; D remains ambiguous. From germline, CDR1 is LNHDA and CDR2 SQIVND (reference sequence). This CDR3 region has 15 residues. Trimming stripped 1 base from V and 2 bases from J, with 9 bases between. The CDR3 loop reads CASSIGTLGNQPQHF. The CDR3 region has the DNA TGTGCCAGTAGTATAGGCACCCTAGGCAATCAGCCCCAGCATTTT.

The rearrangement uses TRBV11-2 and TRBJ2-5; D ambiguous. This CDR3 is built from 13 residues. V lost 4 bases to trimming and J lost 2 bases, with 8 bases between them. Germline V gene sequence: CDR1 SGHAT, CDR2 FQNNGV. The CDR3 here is CASSSVTQETQYF. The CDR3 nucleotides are TGTGCCAGCAGCTCCGTGACTCAAGAGACCCAGTACTTC.

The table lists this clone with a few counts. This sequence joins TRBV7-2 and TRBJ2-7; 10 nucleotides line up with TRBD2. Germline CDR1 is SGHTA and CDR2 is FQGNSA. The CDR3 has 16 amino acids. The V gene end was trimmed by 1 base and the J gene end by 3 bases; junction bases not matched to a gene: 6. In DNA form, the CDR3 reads TGTGCCAGCAGCTTAGTAGTTAGCGGGGGGTTCTACGAGCAGTACTTC. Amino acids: CASSLVVSGGFYEQYF.

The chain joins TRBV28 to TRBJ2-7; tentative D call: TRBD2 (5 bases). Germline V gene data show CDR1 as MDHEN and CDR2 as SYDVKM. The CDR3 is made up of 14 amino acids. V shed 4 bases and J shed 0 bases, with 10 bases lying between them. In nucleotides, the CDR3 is TGTGCCAGCAGTTACAGCGGCCCCTCCTACGAGCAGTACTTC. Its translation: CASSYSGPSYEQYF.

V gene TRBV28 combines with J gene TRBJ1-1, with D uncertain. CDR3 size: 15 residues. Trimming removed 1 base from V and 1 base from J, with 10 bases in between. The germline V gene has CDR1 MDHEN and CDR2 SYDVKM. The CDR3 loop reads CASSLSAVGNTEAFF. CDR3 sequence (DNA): TGTGCCAGCAGTTTATCCGCGGTGGGGAACACTGAAGCTTTCTTT.

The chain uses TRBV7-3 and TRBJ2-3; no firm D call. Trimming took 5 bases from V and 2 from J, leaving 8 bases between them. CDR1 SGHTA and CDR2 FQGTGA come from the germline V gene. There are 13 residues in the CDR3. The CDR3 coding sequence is TGTGCCAGCAGCATGTGGGACACAGATACGCAGTATTTT. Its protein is CASSMWDTDTQYF.

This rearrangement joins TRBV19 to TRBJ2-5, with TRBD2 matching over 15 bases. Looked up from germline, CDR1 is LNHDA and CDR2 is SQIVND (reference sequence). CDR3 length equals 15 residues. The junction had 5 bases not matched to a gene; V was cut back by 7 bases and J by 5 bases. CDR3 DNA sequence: TGTGCCAGTACCGGACTAGCGGGGGGGCGGGAGACCCAGTACTTC. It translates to CASTGLAGGRETQYF.

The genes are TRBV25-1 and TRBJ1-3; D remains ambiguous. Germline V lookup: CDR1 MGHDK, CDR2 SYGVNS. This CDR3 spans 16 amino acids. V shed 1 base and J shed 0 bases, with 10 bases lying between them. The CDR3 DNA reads TGTGCCAGCAGTGAATCTAGGGCTATCTCTGGAAACACCATATATTTT. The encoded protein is CASSESRAISGNTIYF.

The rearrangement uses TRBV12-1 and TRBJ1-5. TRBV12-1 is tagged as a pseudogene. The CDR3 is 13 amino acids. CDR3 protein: CASTSGSNQPQHF. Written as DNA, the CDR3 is TGTGCCAGCACGTCGGGTAGCAATCAGCCCCAGCATTTT.

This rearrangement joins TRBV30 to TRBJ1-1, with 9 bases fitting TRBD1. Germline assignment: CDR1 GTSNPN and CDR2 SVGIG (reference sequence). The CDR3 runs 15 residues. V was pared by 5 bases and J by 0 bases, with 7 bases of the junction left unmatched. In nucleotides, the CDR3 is TGTGCCTGGGATCCCGGGACAGGGATGAACACTGAAGCTTTCTTT. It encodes CAWDPGTGMNTEAFF.

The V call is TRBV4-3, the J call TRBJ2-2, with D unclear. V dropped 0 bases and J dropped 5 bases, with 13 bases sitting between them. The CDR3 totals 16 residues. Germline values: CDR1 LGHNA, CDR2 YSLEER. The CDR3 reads CASSQDRARNTGELFF. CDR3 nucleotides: TGCGCCAGCAGCCAAGATAGAGCCAGAAATACCGGGGAGCTGTTTTTT.

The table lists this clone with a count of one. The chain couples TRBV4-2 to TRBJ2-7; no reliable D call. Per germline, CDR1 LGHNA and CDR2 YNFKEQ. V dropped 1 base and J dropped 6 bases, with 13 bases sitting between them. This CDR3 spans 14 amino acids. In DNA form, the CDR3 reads TGTGCCAGCAGCCAAGTTGAGGAGACTCTCGAGCAGTACTTC. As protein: CASSQVEETLEQYF.

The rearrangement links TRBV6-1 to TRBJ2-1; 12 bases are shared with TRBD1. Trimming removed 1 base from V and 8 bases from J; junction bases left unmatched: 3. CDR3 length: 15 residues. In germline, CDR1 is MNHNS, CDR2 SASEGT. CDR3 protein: CASSEVGTGGDEQFF. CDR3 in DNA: TGTGCCAGCAGTGAAGTCGGGACAGGGGGCGATGAGCAGTTCTTC.

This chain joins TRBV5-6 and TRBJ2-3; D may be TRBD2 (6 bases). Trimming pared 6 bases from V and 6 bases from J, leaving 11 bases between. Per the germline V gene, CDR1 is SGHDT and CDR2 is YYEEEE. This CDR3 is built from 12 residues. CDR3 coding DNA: TGTGCCAGCACCACGGGAGTGGATACGCAGTATTTT. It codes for CASTTGVDTQYF.

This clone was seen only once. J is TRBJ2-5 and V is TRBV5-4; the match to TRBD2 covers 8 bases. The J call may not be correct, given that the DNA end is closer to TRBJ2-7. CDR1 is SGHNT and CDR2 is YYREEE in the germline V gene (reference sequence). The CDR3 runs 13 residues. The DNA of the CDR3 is TGTGCCAGCAGCGACGGACTAGCCGACGAGCAGTACTTC. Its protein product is CASSDGLADEQYF.

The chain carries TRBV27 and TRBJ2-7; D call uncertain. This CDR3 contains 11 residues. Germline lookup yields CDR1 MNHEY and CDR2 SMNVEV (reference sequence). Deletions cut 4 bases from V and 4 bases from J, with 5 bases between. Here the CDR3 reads CASSYQYEQYF. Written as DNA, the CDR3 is TGTGCCAGCAGTTATCAATACGAGCAGTACTTC.

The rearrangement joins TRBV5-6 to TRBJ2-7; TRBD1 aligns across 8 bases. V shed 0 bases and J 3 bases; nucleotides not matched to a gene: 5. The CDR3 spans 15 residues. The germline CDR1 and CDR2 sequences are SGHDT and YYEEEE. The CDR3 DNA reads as TGTGCCAGCAGCTTGGGACAGGGGAACGTCTACGAGCAGTACTTC. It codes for CASSLGQGNVYEQYF.

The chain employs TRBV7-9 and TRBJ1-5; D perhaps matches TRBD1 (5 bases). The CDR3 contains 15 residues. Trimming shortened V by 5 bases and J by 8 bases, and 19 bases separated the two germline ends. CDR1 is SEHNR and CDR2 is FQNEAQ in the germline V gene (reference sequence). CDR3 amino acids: CASSPLGGSIEPQHF. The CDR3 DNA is TGTGCCAGCAGCCCCCTCGGGGGGTCGATCGAGCCCCAGCATTTT.

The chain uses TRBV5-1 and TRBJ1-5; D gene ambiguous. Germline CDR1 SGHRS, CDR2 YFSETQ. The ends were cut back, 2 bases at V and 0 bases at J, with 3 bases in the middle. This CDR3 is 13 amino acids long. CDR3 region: CASSLYSNQPQHF. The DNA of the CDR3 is TGCGCCAGCAGCTTATATAGCAATCAGCCCCAGCATTTT.

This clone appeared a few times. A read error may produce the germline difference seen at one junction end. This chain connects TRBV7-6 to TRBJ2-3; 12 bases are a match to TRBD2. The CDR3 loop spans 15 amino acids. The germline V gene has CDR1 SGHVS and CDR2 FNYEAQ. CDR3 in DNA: TGTGCCAGCAGCCTAGCGGGGGGGAGCACAGATACGCAGTATTTT. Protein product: CASSLAGGSTDTQYF.

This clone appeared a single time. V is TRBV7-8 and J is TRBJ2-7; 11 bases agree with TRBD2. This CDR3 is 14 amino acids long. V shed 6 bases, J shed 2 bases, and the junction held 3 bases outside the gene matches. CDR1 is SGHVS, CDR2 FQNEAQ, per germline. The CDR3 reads CASSIAGGTYEQYF. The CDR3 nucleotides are TGTGCCAGCAGTATAGCGGGAGGGACCTACGAGCAGTACTTC.